This T cell receptor (beta chain) was profiled in a study of PD-1 blockade in classical Hodgkin lymphoma. Overall study results and limits: The drivers behind the repertoire differences, possibly disease activity or prior therapy, remain undefined.

Generated by immunoSEQ multiplex PCR, the TCRdb table keeps only in-frame clones and is missing some. The table records tens of thousands of clones, about nine tenths of them present only once. The time point is: cycle 4 day 1 (C4D1), after 6 weeks of nivolumab. Every patient was affected by relapse after autologous stem cell transplantation, while exposure to brentuximab vedotin was not uniform. This clone was seen once. The antigen remains unidentified. The receptor was isolated from a human donor with classical Hodgkin lymphoma. Specimen: peripheral blood mononuclear cells (PBMCs), collected before the fourth cycle of nivolumab.

CDR3 amino acids: CASSEYMGVLDSEAFF. CDR3 sequence (DNA): TGTGCCAGCAGTGAATATATGGGAGTTCTGGACAGCGAAGCTTTCTTT. The gene calls are TRBV25-1 and TRBJ1-1, with TRBD1 as a possible D gene (6 bases). The length of the CDR3 is 16 residues. V was cut by 0 bases and J by 8 bases, with 19 bases left in between. Per germline, CDR1 MGHDK and CDR2 SYGVNS.